The 21 T cell receptor beta chains in this list originate from one sample, sequenced in a study of cytomegalovirus exposure and HLA in healthy donors (dated by TCRdb to 2016 to 2017). The library relied on the immunoSEQ multiplex PCR assay. For the multiplex PCR, a mixture combining 60 forward primers for TCR Vbeta segments and 13 reverse primers for TCR Jbeta segments was used. TCRdb provides this immuneACCESS table in a form limited to in-frame rearrangements. Some clones are lacking; in checked studies, under half of them reflect an unresolved V gene, and why the rest are absent is not known. This sample comprises approximately 110,000 clones, approximately 81% of them detected only once. Of the sample, about 2.7% falls within the top ten clones. The sequencing input was PBMCs. Source of these receptors: a woman aged 18-35 years in good health and CMV-seropositive.

CDR3 sequence reads: CASSRDWSETGELFF. The CDR3 region has the DNA TGTGCCAGCAGTAGGGACTGGTCTGAAACCGGGGAGCTGTTTTTT. This chain connects TRBV2 to TRBJ2-2, with D perhaps matching TRBD2 (6 bases). V lost 5 bases and J 5 bases, leaving 15 bases between the germline ends. The CDR3 covers 15 residues. In germline, CDR1 is SNHLY, CDR2 FYNNEI.

This clone was observed a few times. This chain joins TRBV9 and TRBJ2-7; 10 bases are shared with TRBD2. The J segment lost 6 bases and the V segment lost 0 bases, leaving 6 bases of the junction unmatched. The CDR3 totals 15 residues. Germline CDR1 and CDR2: SGDLS and YYNGEE. CDR3 nucleotides: TGTGCCAGCAGCGTAGGAGGATTAGCGGGAGGCGAGCAGTACTTC. This translates into CASSVGGLAGGEQYF.

This clone was found a few times. The chain couples TRBV6-5 to TRBJ1-2; 9 bases are shared with TRBD1. CDR3 length: 13 amino acids. Germline V gene data show CDR1 as MNHEY and CDR2 as SVGAGI. V was pared by 7 bases and J by 8 bases, with 8 bases of the junction left unmatched. The CDR3 loop is CASTTGQGRGYTF. The DNA of the CDR3 is TGTGCCAGCACCACGGGACAGGGTAGGGGCTACACCTTC.

This clone was picked up a small number of times. J is TRBJ1-1 and V is TRBV14; possible D gene TRBD1, 5 bases. The CDR3 sequence is 16 residues long. Trimming removed 0 bases at V and 3 bases at J, with 14 bases between. Germline V CDR1 and CDR2: SGHDN, FVKESK. CDR3 DNA: TGTGCCAGCAGCCAAGATCTGGGCTGGGGGGACACTGAAGCTTTCTTT. Translation: CASSQDLGWGDTEAFF. The whole variable domain, remainder taken from reference TRBV14 and TRBJ1-1, is EAGVTQFPSHSVIEKGQTVTLRCDPISGHDNLYWYRRVMGKEIKFLLHFVKESKQDESGMPNNRFLAERTGGTYSTLKVQPAELEDSGVYFCASSQDLGWGDTEAFFGQGTRLTVV.

Only one count was recorded for this clone. V and J are TRBV19 and TRBJ1-1; 8 bases align to TRBD1. Germline CDR1 and CDR2: LNHDA and SQIVND (reference sequence). The CDR3 is made up of 15 amino acids. V trimming: 4 bases; J trimming: 3 bases; junction bases outside the gene matches: 7. CDR3 DNA sequence: TGTGCCAGTAGTAAGACAGGGGTTATCGACACTGAAGCTTTCTTT. This sequence encodes CASSKTGVIDTEAFF.

The V gene is TRBV18, the J gene TRBJ2-3, with TRBD2 matching 9 bases. Trimming took 3 bases from V and 2 from J; bases not matched to a gene: 9. This CDR3 comprises 17 residues. Germline values: CDR1 KGHSH, CDR2 LQKENI. CDR3 DNA: TGTGCCAGCTCACCTCGACTAGCGGTCACCTACACAGATACGCAGTATTTT. Translated: CASSPRLAVTYTDTQYF.

The chain couples TRBV19 to TRBJ1-1; D gene ambiguous. Per the germline V gene, CDR1 is LNHDA and CDR2 is SQIVND (reference sequence). The V end was cut by 3 bases, the J end by 0 bases, with 5 bases between. The CDR3 loop spans 13 amino acids. The DNA of the CDR3 is TGTGCCAGTAGTATCGGGGTGAACACTGAAGCTTTCTTT. This translates into CASSIGVNTEAFF.

The chain links TRBV5-6 to TRBJ2-2; 7 bases align to TRBD2. V gave up 1 base and J gave up 1 base; unmatched junction bases: 10. Per germline, CDR1 SGHDT and CDR2 YYEEEE. CDR3 length: 18 amino acids. CDR3 in amino acids: CASSLYWSGGRNTGELFF. The DNA for the CDR3 is TGTGCCAGCAGCTTGTATTGGTCGGGGGGACGGAACACCGGGGAGCTGTTTTTT. Full variable domain (remainder filled in from reference TRBV5-6 and TRBJ2-2): DAGVTQSPTHLIKTRGQQVTLRCSPKSGHDTVSWYQQALGQGPQFIFQYYEEEERQRGNFPDRFSGHQFPNYSSELNVNALLLGDSALYLCASSLYWSGGRNTGELFFGEGSRLTVL.

The chain joins TRBV4-1 to TRBJ1-2; 7 nucleotides align to TRBD1. From germline, CDR1 is MGHRA and CDR2 YSYEKL. The V and J ends lost 0 bases and 3 bases, in that order; junction bases with no gene match: 10. The CDR3 totals 17 residues. This chain's CDR3 is CASSQEGLGRGYYGYTF. DNA of the CDR3: TGCGCCAGCAGCCAAGAGGGGCTCGGCAGGGGGTACTATGGCTACACCTTC.

This rearrangement joins TRBV5-1 to TRBJ2-1, with 9 bases fitting TRBD2. The germline CDR1 and CDR2 sequences are SGHRS and YFSETQ. The CDR3 consists of 16 residues. V gave up 0 bases and J gave up 15 bases; unmatched junction bases: 16. This CDR3 is CASSLAFDGLANRRFF. The CDR3 region has the DNA TGCGCCAGCAGCTTGGCCTTTGACGGACTAGCGAACCGCCGGTTCTTC.

The chain joins TRBV7-6 to TRBJ2-1; 8 nucleotides match TRBD2. Germline V gives CDR1 SGHVS, CDR2 FNYEAQ. This CDR3 is built from 16 residues. V lost 5 bases, J lost 4 bases, and 10 bases stayed unmatched. The CDR3 DNA sequence: TGTGCCAGCAGCCAGCCGGGGGCTAGCGGGTACAATGAGCAGTTCTTC. This gives the protein CASSQPGASGYNEQFF.

The chain is built from TRBV5-4 and TRBJ2-3, with 7 bases matching TRBD2. CDR3 length: 15 amino acids. With 2 bases clipped from V and 2 bases from J, the junction kept 5 bases outside the gene matches. Germline V lookup: CDR1 SGHNT, CDR2 YYREEE (reference sequence). Written as DNA, the CDR3 is TGTGCCAGCAGCTTTGGGCTAGCGGACACAGATACGCAGTATTTT. It is translated as CASSFGLADTDTQYF.

The chain is built from TRBV6-6 and TRBJ2-5; a possible D gene is TRBD2 (6 bases). The CDR3 runs 14 residues. Trimming removed 0 bases at V and 4 bases at J, with 9 bases between. The V gene's germline CDR1 is MNHNY and CDR2 SVGAGI (reference sequence). For the CDR3, the DNA is TGTGCCAGCAGTTACTCGTTCGGGGGAGAGACCCAGTACTTC. It yields the protein CASSYSFGGETQYF.

The chain employs TRBV11-3 and TRBJ1-1, with TRBD1 matching 7 bases. V was clipped by 8 bases and J by 7 bases; unmatched bases: 13. Per the germline V gene, CDR1 is SGHNT and CDR2 is YENEEA. This CDR3 is 14 amino acids long. The chain's CDR3 is CASGRSRDSGEAFF. The CDR3 bases are TGTGCCAGCGGCCGGTCCCGGGACAGCGGTGAAGCTTTCTTT.

V is TRBV20-1 and J is TRBJ1-2, with D perhaps matching TRBD1 (5 bases). Trimming cost V 7 bases and J 3 bases, with 9 bases left between them. This CDR3 has 11 amino acids. From germline, CDR1 is DFQATT and CDR2 SNEGSKA (reference sequence). The DNA for the CDR3 is TGCAGTGTATCGGGGGACTATGGCTACACCTTC. Protein product: CSVSGDYGYTF.

The CDR3 region is CASSQWQTNRNTEAFF. For the CDR3, the DNA is TGCGCCAGCAGCCAATGGCAGACTAACAGGAACACTGAAGCTTTCTTT. V and J are TRBV4-1 and TRBJ1-1; D is undetermined. V lost 2 bases, J lost 1 base, and 14 bases lay in between. This CDR3 contains 16 residues. Germline CDR1 MGHRA, CDR2 YSYEKL.

The genes are TRBV6-5 and TRBJ2-7; maybe TRBD2 (5 bases). Per the germline V gene, CDR1 is MNHEY and CDR2 is SVGAGI. With 0 bases removed from V and 0 bases from J, the gap between germline ends came to 12 bases. The CDR3 has 16 residues. The CDR3 DNA reads as TGTGCCAGCAGTTACTCGTCAGTTGGGAGCTCCTACGAGCAGTACTTC. Protein: CASSYSSVGSSYEQYF.

The gene calls are TRBV5-1 and TRBJ1-5; tentatively, D is TRBD1 (6 bases). Trimming took off 1 base at V and 7 bases at J, with 15 bases between the two ends. From germline, CDR1 is SGHRS and CDR2 YFSETQ. This CDR3 is 15 amino acids long. The CDR3 region has the DNA TGCGCCAGCAGCTTGACAGGGAATCCCCAACAGCCCCAGCATTTT. Amino acids: CASSLTGNPQQPQHF.

The chain employs TRBV7-8 and TRBJ1-5; no reliable D call. CDR3 length: 15 residues. The V and J ends lost 1 base and 2 bases respectively, with 9 bases between them. The germline CDR1 and CDR2 sequences are SGHVS and FQNEAQ. The DNA for the CDR3 is TGTGCCAGCAGCTTAGATGGGGAGGGCAATCAGCCCCAGCATTTT. It is translated as CASSLDGEGNQPQHF. The full variable domain, with the rest looked up from reference TRBV7-8 and TRBJ1-5, is GAGVSQSPRYKVAKRGQDVALRCDPISGHVSLFWYQQALGQGPEFLTYFQNEAQLDKSGLPSDRFFAERPEGSVSTLKIQRTQQEDSAVYLCASSLDGEGNQPQHFGDGTRLSIL.

This sequence joins TRBV6-1 and TRBJ2-1; TRBD2 matches at 9 bases. Germline loops: CDR1 MNHNS, CDR2 SASEGT. With 6 bases clipped from V and 3 bases from J, the junction kept 18 bases outside the gene matches. The CDR3 runs 19 residues. The DNA for the CDR3 is TGTGCCAGCAGCGAACTAAGCGGGGGGATTGTATCGAACTACAATGAGCAGTTCTTC. Its translation is CASSELSGGIVSNYNEQFF.

This chain links TRBV7-3 with TRBJ2-1; D remains ambiguous. In germline, CDR1 is SGHTA, CDR2 FQGTGA. The CDR3 covers 12 residues. V was cut by 5 bases and J by 5 bases, with 7 bases left in between. The CDR3 nucleotides read TGTGCCAGCAGCCCTAACCACAATGAGCAGTTCTTC. It specifies CASSPNHNEQFF.